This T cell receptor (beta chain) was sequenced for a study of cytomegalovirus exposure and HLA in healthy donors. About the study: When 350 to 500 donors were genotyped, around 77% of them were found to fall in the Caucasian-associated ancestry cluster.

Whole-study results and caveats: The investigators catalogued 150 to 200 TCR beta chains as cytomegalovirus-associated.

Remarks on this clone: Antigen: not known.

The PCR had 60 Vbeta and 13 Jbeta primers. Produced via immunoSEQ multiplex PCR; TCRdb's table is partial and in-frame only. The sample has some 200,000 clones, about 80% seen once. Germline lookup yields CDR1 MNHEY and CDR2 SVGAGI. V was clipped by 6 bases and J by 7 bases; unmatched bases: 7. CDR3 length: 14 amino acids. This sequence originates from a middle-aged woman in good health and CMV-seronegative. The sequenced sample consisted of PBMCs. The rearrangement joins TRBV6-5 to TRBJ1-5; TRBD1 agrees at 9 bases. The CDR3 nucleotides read TGTGCCAGCAGGGGGACAGGGTTACAGCAGCCCCAGCATTTT. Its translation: CASRGTGLQQPQHF.